This TCR beta chain was identified in a study of shared T cell receptors in the human thymus. The method was immunoSEQ multiplex PCR; TCRdb's version includes in-frame clones alone and lacks a portion of them. The sample has 540,000 or so clones; approximately 78% are singletons. The ends lost 0 bases at V and 4 bases at J; junction bases unmatched: 16. The CDR3 consists of 18 residues. Germline V gene data show CDR1 as GTSNPN and CDR2 as SVGIG (reference sequence). These data are also associated with another study on human thymus T cells. That source reports: V and J gene usage appeared biased in thymic and blood repertoires.

The TCR comes from a boy younger than two with a congenital heart defect. Sequencing was done on a sample of thymocytes. V and J are TRBV30 and TRBJ2-3, with 7 bases that match TRBD2. The CDR3 is CAWSVLGLASGGPDTQYF. For the CDR3, the DNA is TGTGCCTGGAGTGTACTCGGGTTGGCTAGCGGAGGCCCAGATACGCAGTATTTT.